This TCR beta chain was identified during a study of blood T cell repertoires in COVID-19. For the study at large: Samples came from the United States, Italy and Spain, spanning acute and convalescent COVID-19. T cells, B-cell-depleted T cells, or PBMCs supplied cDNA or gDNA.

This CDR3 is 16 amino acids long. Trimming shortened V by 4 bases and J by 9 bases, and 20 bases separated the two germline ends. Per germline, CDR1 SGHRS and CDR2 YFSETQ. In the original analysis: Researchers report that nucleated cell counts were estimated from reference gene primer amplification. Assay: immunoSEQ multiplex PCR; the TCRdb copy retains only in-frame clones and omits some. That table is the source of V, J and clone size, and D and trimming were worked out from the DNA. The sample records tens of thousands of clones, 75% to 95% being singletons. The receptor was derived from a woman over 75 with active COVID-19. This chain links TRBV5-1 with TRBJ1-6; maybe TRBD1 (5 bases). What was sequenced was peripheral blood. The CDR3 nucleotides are TGCGCCAGCAGCATTAGGGCCGCGGGGGAAGGTTCACCCCTCCACTTT. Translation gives CASSIRAAGEGSPLHF. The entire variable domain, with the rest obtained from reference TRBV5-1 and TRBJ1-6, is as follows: KAGVTQTPRYLIKTRGQQVTLSCSPISGHRSVSWYQQTPGQGLQFLFEYFSETQRNKGNFPGRFSGRQFSNSRSEMNVSTLELGDSALYLCASSIRAAGEGSPLHFGNGTRLTVT.